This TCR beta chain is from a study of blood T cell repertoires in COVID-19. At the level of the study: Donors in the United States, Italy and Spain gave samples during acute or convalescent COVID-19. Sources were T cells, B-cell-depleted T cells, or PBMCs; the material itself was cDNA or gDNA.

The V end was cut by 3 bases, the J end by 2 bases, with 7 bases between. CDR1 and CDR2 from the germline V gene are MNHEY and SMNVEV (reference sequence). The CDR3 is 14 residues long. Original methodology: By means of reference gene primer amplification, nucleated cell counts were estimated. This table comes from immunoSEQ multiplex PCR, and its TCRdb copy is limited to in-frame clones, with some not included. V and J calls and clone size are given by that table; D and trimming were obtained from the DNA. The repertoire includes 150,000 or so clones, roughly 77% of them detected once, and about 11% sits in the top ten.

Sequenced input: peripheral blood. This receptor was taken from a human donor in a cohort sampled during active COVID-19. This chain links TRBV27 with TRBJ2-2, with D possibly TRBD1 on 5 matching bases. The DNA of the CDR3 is TGTGCCAGCAGTTTGGGGCAAAACACCGGGGAGCTGTTTTTT. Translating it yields CASSLGQNTGELFF.